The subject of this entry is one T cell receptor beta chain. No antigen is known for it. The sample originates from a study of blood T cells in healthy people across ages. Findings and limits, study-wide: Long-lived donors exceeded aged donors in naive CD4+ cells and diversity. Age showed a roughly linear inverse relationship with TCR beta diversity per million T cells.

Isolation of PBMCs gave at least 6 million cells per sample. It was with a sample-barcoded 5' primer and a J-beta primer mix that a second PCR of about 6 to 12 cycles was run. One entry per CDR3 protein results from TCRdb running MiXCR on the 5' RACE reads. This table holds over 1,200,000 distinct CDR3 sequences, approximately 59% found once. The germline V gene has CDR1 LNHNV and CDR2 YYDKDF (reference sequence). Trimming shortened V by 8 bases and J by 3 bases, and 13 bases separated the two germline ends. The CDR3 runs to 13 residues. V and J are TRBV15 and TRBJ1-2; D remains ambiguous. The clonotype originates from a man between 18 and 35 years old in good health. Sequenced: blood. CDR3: CATGPAVDYGYTF. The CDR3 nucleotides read TGTGCCACCGGACCCGCGGTAGACTATGGCTACACCTTC.